The 21 T cell receptor beta chains reported below all come from one sample, sequenced in a study of blood T cell repertoires in COVID-19. The table came from immunoSEQ multiplex PCR; TCRdb's copy has only in-frame clones and leaves some out. There are more than 200,000 clones in the sample; 82% occur only once, and roughly 4.9% lies in the top ten. The specimen sequenced was peripheral blood. Receptor source: an elderly woman with active or convalescent COVID-19.

The chain has TRBV19 and TRBJ1-2; D might be TRBD1 (6 bases). Germline CDR1 LNHDA, CDR2 SQIVND (reference sequence). The V end lost 0 bases, the J end lost 3 bases, and 11 bases lay between the germline ends. The length of the CDR3 is 15 residues. The CDR3 region has the DNA TGTGCCAGTAGTATAGATGGGGACAAGCACTATGGCTACACCTTC. Protein sequence: CASSIDGDKHYGYTF.

CDR3 DNA: TGTGCCAGTAGAAAGACAGATACCGATTATAGCAATCAGCCCCAGCATTTT. This translates into CASRKTDTDYSNQPQHF. The gene calls are TRBV19 and TRBJ1-5; possibly TRBD1 for D (5 bases). Germline CDR1 reads LNHDA; CDR2 reads SQIVND (reference sequence). There are 17 residues in the CDR3. V shed 6 bases and J shed 0 bases, with 18 bases lying between them.

For this clone: The sample contains more than one DNA sequence encoding this CDR3. The chain employs TRBV5-1 and TRBJ1-4; 8 nucleotides line up with TRBD1. The CDR3 contains 14 residues. Germline assignment: CDR1 SGHRS and CDR2 YFSETQ. Losses at the gene ends were 2 bases for V and 7 bases for J; bases not matched to a gene: 4. The CDR3 sequence: CASSFGQGGEKLFF. In DNA form, the CDR3 reads TGCGCCAGCAGCTTCGGACAGGGCGGTGAAAAACTGTTTTTT.

This clone was observed once. The chain links TRBV28 to TRBJ1-2; 9 nucleotides agree with TRBD1. CDR1 and CDR2 (germline): MDHEN, SYDVKM. The CDR3 consists of 17 residues. The junction had 9 bases not matched to a gene; V was cut back by 4 bases and J by 0 bases. The CDR3 sequence: CASSSPRQGGSNYGYTF. CDR3 nucleotide sequence: TGTGCCAGCAGTTCCCCCCGACAGGGGGGCTCTAACTATGGCTACACCTTC.

The chain joins TRBV28 to TRBJ1-2, with no clear D. This CDR3 spans 15 amino acids. V gave up 6 bases and J gave up 6 bases, with 20 bases separating them. Germline V gene lookup returns CDR1 MDHEN and CDR2 SYDVKM. The CDR3 region is CASSLSGRVFDGYTF. CDR3 in DNA: TGTGCCAGCAGCCTCTCGGGTCGAGTATTCGATGGCTACACCTTC.

The chain has TRBV5-6 and TRBJ1-1; tentative D call: TRBD1 (6 bases). The CDR3 contains 14 residues. Germline V gives CDR1 SGHDT, CDR2 YYEEEE. Trimming took off 1 base at V and 8 bases at J, with 15 bases between the two ends. The CDR3 nucleotides are TGTGCCAGCAGCTTGAGAGGACAGTGGGCCGAAGCTTTCTTT. It translates to CASSLRGQWAEAFF.

The genes are TRBV12-5 and TRBJ1-1; D is unresolved. This CDR3 region has 13 residues. Germline V lookup: CDR1 LGHNT, CDR2 FRNRAP. V shed 1 base and J shed 10 bases, with 13 bases lying between them. This chain's CDR3 is CASGLDPTTGAFF. CDR3 nucleotides: TGTGCTAGTGGTTTGGACCCCACCACGGGAGCTTTCTTT.

V gene TRBV7-8 combines with J gene TRBJ1-2, with unresolved D. CDR1 and CDR2 from the germline V gene are SGHVS and FQNEAQ. Trimming cost V 5 bases and J 6 bases, with 16 bases left between them. The CDR3 length is 14 residues. The CDR3 bases are TGTGCCAGCAGCCTTGACGGGTGGGGAGATGGCTACACCTTC. Translating gives CASSLDGWGDGYTF.

The chain uses TRBV19 and TRBJ2-7, with unresolved D. Per germline, CDR1 LNHDA and CDR2 SQIVND (reference sequence). This CDR3 comprises 11 residues. The CDR3: CVVPQVYEQYF. As DNA, the CDR3 is TGTGTGGTACCCCAGGTCTACGAGCAGTACTTC.

This chain joins TRBV3-1 (or the pseudogene TRBV3-2) and TRBJ2-7; 7 nucleotides agree with TRBD1. Germline CDR1 LGHDT, CDR2 YNNKEL (reference sequence). Trimming took 4 bases from V and 1 from J; bases not matched to a gene: 7. The CDR3 sequence is 15 residues long. The CDR3 loop reads CASSLSTGQSYEQYF. The CDR3 bases are TGTGCCAGCAGCCTGTCGACAGGGCAGTCCTACGAGCAGTACTTC.

V is TRBV3-1 (or the pseudogene TRBV3-2) and J is TRBJ1-1; 9 positions match TRBD1. The CDR3 runs 14 residues. The trim removed 1 base at V and 4 bases at J, leaving 1 base unmatched. CDR1 is LGHDT and CDR2 is YNNKEL in the germline V gene (reference sequence). The CDR3 DNA reads TGTGCCAGCAGCCAAGGGACAGGGGCCACTGAAGCTTTCTTT. Amino acid sequence: CASSQGTGATEAFF.

This chain connects TRBV27 to TRBJ1-2, with 7 bases matching TRBD1. CDR1 is MNHEY and CDR2 is SMNVEV in the germline V gene (reference sequence). The CDR3 consists of 15 residues. The trim removed 1 base at V and 7 bases at J, leaving 9 bases unmatched. In DNA, the CDR3 is TGTGCCAGCAGTTTATTCCCCAACAGGGGACGTGGCTACACCTTC. It translates to CASSLFPNRGRGYTF.

This sequence joins TRBV12-3 or TRBV12-4 and TRBJ1-3; maybe TRBD1 (5 bases). The CDR3 is 13 amino acids. V dropped 3 bases and J dropped 12 bases, with 15 bases sitting between them. CDR3 in amino acids: CASSFLFGGGIYF. The CDR3 coding sequence is TGTGCCAGCAGTTTTCTCTTTGGCGGGGGCATATATTTT.

This clone was seen only once. The chain links TRBV3-1 (or the pseudogene TRBV3-2) to TRBJ2-3; 10 bases align to TRBD2. The trim removed 2 bases at V and 0 bases at J, leaving 5 bases unmatched. The V gene's germline CDR1 is LGHDT and CDR2 YNNKEL (reference sequence). The CDR3 is 17 amino acids. CDR3 loop: CASSQPGTSASTDTQYF. Written as DNA, the CDR3 is TGTGCCAGCAGCCAACCAGGGACTAGCGCCAGCACAGATACGCAGTATTTT.

The chain links TRBV29-1 to TRBJ1-3; D remains ambiguous. Trimming cost V 7 bases and J 7 bases, with 11 bases left between them. The CDR3 contains 11 residues. From germline, CDR1 is SQVTM and CDR2 ANQGSEA. The CDR3 here is CSGARGNTIYF. The CDR3 DNA reads TGCAGCGGCGCCCGAGGGAACACCATATATTTT.

This chain links TRBV30 with TRBJ1-5; D is perhaps TRBD1 (6 bases). Trimming took off 5 bases at V and 5 bases at J, with 16 bases between the two ends. The CDR3 runs 14 residues. CDR1 and CDR2 from the germline V gene are GTSNPN and SVGIG (reference sequence). DNA for the CDR3: TGTGCCTGGGGGGGAGGGGGTCGACATCAGCCCCAGCATTTT. Encoded protein: CAWGGGGRHQPQHF. The variable domain in full, completed from reference TRBV30 and TRBJ1-5, reads SQTIHQWPATLVQPVGSPLSLECTVEGTSNPNLYWYRQAAGRGLQLLFYSVGIGQISSEVPQNLSASRPQDRQFILSSKKLLLSDSGFYLCAWGGGGRHQPQHFGDGTRLSIL.

The chain has TRBV5-1 and TRBJ1-6; no firm D call. The ends were cut back, 3 bases at V and 7 bases at J, with 17 bases in the middle. The CDR3 spans 16 residues. The germline V gene encodes CDR1 SGHRS and CDR2 YFSETQ. The CDR3 region is CASSSGNGLGNSPLHF. Here the CDR3 DNA reads TGCGCCAGCAGCTCCGGAAACGGACTTGGGAATTCACCCCTCCACTTT.

This clone was recorded once. The chain uses TRBV7-9 and TRBJ1-4; 7 bases are a match to TRBD1. V lost 4 bases to trimming and J lost 0 bases; unmatched junction nucleotides: 2. CDR1 is SEHNR and CDR2 is FQNEAQ in the germline V gene (reference sequence). CDR3 length: 15 residues. CDR3 in amino acids: CASSSGTATNEKLFF. The CDR3 DNA reads as TGTGCCAGCAGCTCGGGGACAGCAACTAATGAAAAACTGTTTTTT.

This clone was recorded once. The chain recombines TRBV15 with TRBJ2-7; D gene unclear. The CDR3 length is 14 residues. Germline CDR1 and CDR2: LNHNV and YYDKDF (reference sequence). V was cut by 0 bases and J by 2 bases, with 8 bases left in between. CDR3 amino acids: CATSRDRITYEQYF. CDR3 nucleotides: TGTGCCACCAGCAGAGACAGGATCACCTACGAGCAGTACTTC.

V gene TRBV28 combines with J gene TRBJ2-6; D ambiguous. With 5 bases removed from V and 1 base from J, the gap between germline ends came to 9 bases. The CDR3 runs 15 residues. In germline, CDR1 is MDHEN, CDR2 SYDVKM. Here the CDR3 reads CASSPLRSGANVLTF. Written as DNA, the CDR3 is TGTGCCAGCAGTCCCCTAAGATCTGGGGCCAACGTCCTGACTTTC. The variable domain in full, completed from reference TRBV28 and TRBJ2-6, reads DVKVTQSSRYLVKRTGEKVFLECVQDMDHENMFWYRQDPGLGLRLIYFSYDVKMKEKGDIPEGYSVSREKKERFSLILESASTNQTSMYLCASSPLRSGANVLTFGAGSRLTVL.

The chain uses TRBV5-6 and TRBJ1-2; D is ambiguous. There are 11 residues in the CDR3. Germline V lookup: CDR1 SGHDT, CDR2 YYEEEE. V lost 5 bases to trimming and J lost 1 base, with 3 bases between them. The CDR3 bases are TGTGCCAGCAGTATTAACTATGGCTACACCTTC. This translates into CASSINYGYTF. Drawing the rest from reference TRBV5-6 and TRBJ1-2, the complete variable domain is DAGVTQSPTHLIKTRGQQVTLRCSPKSGHDTVSWYQQALGQGPQFIFQYYEEEERQRGNFPDRFSGHQFPNYSSELNVNALLLGDSALYLCASSINYGYTFGSGTRLTVV.